This T cell receptor beta chain stems from a study of cytomegalovirus exposure and HLA in healthy donors. Study findings and constraints: Earlier analysis looked at TCR beta V segments, and most were productive about 87% or about 30% of the time.

CDR1 is SGHTS, CDR2 YDEGEE, per germline. This CDR3 is built from 14 residues. V was pared by 4 bases and J by 7 bases, with 8 bases of the junction left unmatched. PCR primers comprised 60 Vbeta and 13 Jbeta primers. The assay was immunoSEQ multiplex PCR, and TCRdb's table has in-frame clones only and misses some. The sample contains 150,000 to 200,000 clones, roughly 80% of which appear only once. A note on this clone: The antigen remains unidentified.

These donors counted as nominally healthy when sampled, but unrecorded immune exposures were likely. The receptor was derived from a middle-aged man in good health and CMV-seropositive. V and J are TRBV5-8 and TRBJ2-3; 8 bases match TRBD2. Sequencing input: PBMCs. CDR3 DNA sequence: TGTGCCAGCAGCGTCGGACTAGCCCCGAATACGCAGTATTTT. Residues: CASSVGLAPNTQYF.